Detailed here is one T cell receptor (beta chain). TCRdb keeps only in-frame clones here, not all; method: immunoSEQ multiplex PCR. The table has around 99,000 clones, approximately 90% seen once. This CDR3 is built from 15 residues. Trimming at V came to 4 bases and at J to 2 bases, leaving 4 bases not matched to a gene. Germline V CDR1 and CDR2: LGHDT, YNNKEL (reference sequence). These data come from a study of control samples from healthy donors and cancer patients. Sequences were obtained from blood. The V and J genes are TRBV3-1 (or the pseudogene TRBV3-2) and TRBJ2-3, with 9 bases fitting TRBD2. The TCR sequence derives from a woman aged 45-59 years in good health. DNA for the CDR3: TGTGCCAGCAGCCGACTAGCGGACCTCACAGATACGCAGTATTTT. It translates to CASSRLADLTDTQYF.